This entry lists 10 T cell receptor beta chains sequenced from one sample in a study of T cell responses to AZD1222 COVID-19 vaccine. Assay used: immunoSEQ multiplex PCR; TCRdb lists only in-frame clones, some missing. The sample has roughly 120,000 clones, nearly 90% seen once; the top ten hold 4% to 4.5%. Source: peripheral blood, taken on day 0 of AZD1222 vaccination. Every receptor here comes from an adult in good health.

This chain uses TRBV6-5 with TRBJ2-7, with 7 bases identical to TRBD1. J lost 3 bases, V lost 3 bases, and 5 bases had no gene match. Germline CDR1 is MNHEY and CDR2 is SVGAGI. This CDR3 spans 14 amino acids. Here the CDR3 reads CASSYQGVGYEQYF. CDR3 nucleotide sequence: TGTGCCAGCAGTTATCAGGGGGTGGGCTACGAGCAGTACTTC.

J is TRBJ2-5 and V is TRBV7-6; TRBD1 is a possible D gene (5 bases). Per germline, CDR1 SGHVS and CDR2 FNYEAQ. V lost 5 bases and J 4 bases, leaving 14 bases between the germline ends. This CDR3 has 14 residues. Here the CDR3 reads CASSVGHLRETQYF. In DNA, the CDR3 is TGTGCCAGCAGCGTAGGACACCTGCGAGAGACCCAGTACTTC.

This rearrangement joins TRBV7-8 to TRBJ2-7; TRBD1 might be the D (6 bases). V shed 5 bases and J shed 3 bases, with 20 bases lying between them. Germline V CDR1 and CDR2: SGHVS, FQNEAQ. The CDR3 spans 16 residues. The chain's CDR3 is CASSPSLPKDSYEQYF. For the CDR3, the DNA is TGTGCCAGCAGCCCGAGTCTCCCCAAGGACAGCTACGAGCAGTACTTC. The full variable domain, with the rest looked up from reference TRBV7-8 and TRBJ2-7, is GAGVSQSPRYKVAKRGQDVALRCDPISGHVSLFWYQQALGQGPEFLTYFQNEAQLDKSGLPSDRFFAERPEGSVSTLKIQRTQQEDSAVYLCASSPSLPKDSYEQYFGPGTRLTVT.

V and J are TRBV2 and TRBJ1-3; 12 nucleotides match TRBD1. Trimming removed 6 bases from V and 4 bases from J; junction bases left unmatched: 4. From germline, CDR1 is SNHLY and CDR2 FYNNEI. The CDR3 covers 15 residues. In DNA, the CDR3 is TGTGCCAGCAGGCCGGGGACAGGGGGCGGAAACACCATATATTTT. This gives the protein CASRPGTGGGNTIYF.

This rearrangement joins TRBV7-6 to TRBJ2-1, with TRBD2 matching over 15 bases. The length of the CDR3 is 15 residues. The V gene's germline CDR1 is SGHVS and CDR2 FNYEAQ. V trimming: 5 bases; J trimming: 10 bases; junction bases outside the gene matches: 6. CDR3 sequence reads: CASSKTGTSGGEQFF. CDR3 nucleotide sequence: TGTGCCAGCAGCAAAACTGGGACTAGCGGGGGGGAGCAGTTCTTC. Drawing the rest from reference TRBV7-6 and TRBJ2-1, the complete variable domain is GAGVSQSPRYKVTKRGQDVALRCDPISGHVSLYWYRQALGQGPEFLTYFNYEAQQDKSGLPNDRFSAERPEGSISTLTIQRTEQRDSAMYRCASSKTGTSGGEQFFGPGTRLTVL.

The rearrangement links TRBV12-3 or TRBV12-4 to TRBJ2-7; the D is unclear. The CDR3 loop spans 11 amino acids. The V gene lost 1 base and the J gene lost 5 bases, with 3 bases spanning the gap. CDR3 DNA: TGTGCCAGCAGTTTAGAGAACGAGCAGTACTTC. This encodes CASSLENEQYF.

This sequence joins TRBV29-1 and TRBJ2-5, with TRBD1 matching over 9 bases. Germline trimming cut 4 bases from V and 6 bases from J; bases unmatched to any gene: 3. CDR3 size: 12 residues. The germline CDR1 and CDR2 sequences are SQVTM and ANQGSEA. The CDR3 nucleotides read TGCAGCGTTGCAGGGACAGGGAAGACCCAGTACTTC. Encoded protein: CSVAGTGKTQYF.

A word on this clone: The same CDR3 can be traced to other DNA sequences in this sample. The rearrangement uses TRBV6-1 and TRBJ1-6; no clear D gene. CDR1 and CDR2 from the germline V gene are MNHNS and SASEGT. V lost 0 bases and J lost 7, with 10 bases in between. The CDR3 totals 15 residues. CDR3 nucleotide sequence: TGTGCCAGCAGTGAAGCGCTGGGGAGGAATTCACCCCTCCACTTT. This sequence encodes CASSEALGRNSPLHF.

V is TRBV21-1 and J is TRBJ1-1. TRBV21-1 is labeled a pseudogene. The CDR3 consists of 15 residues. CDR3 DNA sequence: TGTGCCAGCAGCAAAGCCCTTCGGAGGGACACTGAAGCTTTCTTT. Protein: CASSKALRRDTEAFF.

The chain combines TRBV2 with TRBJ1-2, with D hard to call. With 7 bases removed from V and 0 bases from J, the gap between germline ends came to 9 bases. Germline V CDR1 and CDR2: SNHLY, FYNNEI. The CDR3 is 13 residues long. The CDR3: CASTENTNYGYTF. Written as DNA, the CDR3 is TGTGCCAGCACCGAAAACACTAACTATGGCTACACCTTC.